This TCR beta chain was recorded in a study of OX40 agonist ivuxolimab in advanced cancers. Study-level background: The dose-escalation cohort had hepatocellular carcinoma, melanoma, renal cell or head and neck cancer. Overall study results and limits: At 0.1 to 3.0 mg/kg and by week 6, CD4+ and CD8+ T cells in the blood had expanded clonally. In CD8+ T cells, expanded clones were on average more numerous than in CD4+.

Data came from immunoSEQ multiplex PCR; TCRdb stores just in-frame clones and leaves some out. The sample has about 90,000 clones; about 90% are singletons. The investigators sampled blood at baseline, at cycle 4 day 1, and at cycle 7 day 1. This CDR3 region has 15 residues. Germline CDR1 and CDR2: LNHDA and SQIVND (reference sequence). V dropped 1 base and J dropped 7 bases, with 14 bases sitting between them. As regards this clone: Its antigen is still unknown.

The receptor was derived from an adult with an advanced solid tumor such as melanoma, head and neck, liver or kidney cancer. Sequenced material: CD4+ or CD8+ T cells sorted from blood, taken in a trial of the OX40 agonist ivuxolimab. The genes are TRBV19 and TRBJ2-1; perhaps TRBD2 as D (5 bases). The CDR3 spells CASSIGVSGGNEQFF. CDR3 sequence (DNA): TGTGCCAGTAGTATAGGTGTCAGCGGTGGAAATGAGCAGTTCTTC.